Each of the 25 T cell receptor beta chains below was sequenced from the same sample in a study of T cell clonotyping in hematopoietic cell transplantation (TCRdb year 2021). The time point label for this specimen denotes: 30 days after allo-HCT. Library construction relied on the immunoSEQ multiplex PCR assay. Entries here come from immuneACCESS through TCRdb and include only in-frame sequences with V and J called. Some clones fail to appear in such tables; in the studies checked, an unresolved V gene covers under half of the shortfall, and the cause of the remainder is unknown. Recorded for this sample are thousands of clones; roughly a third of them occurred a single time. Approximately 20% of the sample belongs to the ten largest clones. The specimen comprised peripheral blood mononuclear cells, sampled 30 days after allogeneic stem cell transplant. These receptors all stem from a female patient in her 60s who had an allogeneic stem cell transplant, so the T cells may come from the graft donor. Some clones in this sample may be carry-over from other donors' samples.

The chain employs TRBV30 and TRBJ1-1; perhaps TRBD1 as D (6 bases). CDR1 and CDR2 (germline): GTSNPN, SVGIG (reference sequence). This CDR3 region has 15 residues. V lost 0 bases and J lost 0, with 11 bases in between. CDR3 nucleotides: TGTGCCTGGAGTGTCTACCCAGGGGTGAACACTGAAGCTTTCTTT. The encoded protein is CAWSVYPGVNTEAFF.

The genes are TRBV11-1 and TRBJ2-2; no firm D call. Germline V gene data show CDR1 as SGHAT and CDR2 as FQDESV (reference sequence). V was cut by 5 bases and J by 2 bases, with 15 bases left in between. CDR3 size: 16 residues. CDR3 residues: CASSRRDIPNTGELFF. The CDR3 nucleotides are TGTGCCAGCAGCCGACGCGACATTCCCAACACCGGGGAGCTGTTTTTT.

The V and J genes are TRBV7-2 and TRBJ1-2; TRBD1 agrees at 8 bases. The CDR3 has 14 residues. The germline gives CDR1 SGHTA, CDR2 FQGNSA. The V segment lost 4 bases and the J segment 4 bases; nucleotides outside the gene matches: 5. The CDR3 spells CASSSPGGGYGYTF. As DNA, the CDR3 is TGTGCCAGCAGCTCCCCAGGGGGCGGCTATGGCTACACCTTC.

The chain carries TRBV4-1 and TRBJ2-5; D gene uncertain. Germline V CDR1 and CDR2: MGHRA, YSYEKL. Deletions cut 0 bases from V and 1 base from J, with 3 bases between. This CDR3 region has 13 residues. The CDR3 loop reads CASSQERQETQYF. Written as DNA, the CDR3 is TGCGCCAGCAGCCAAGAACGCCAAGAGACCCAGTACTTC.

CDR3 loop: CALRTSGTQYF. The CDR3, as DNA: TGTGCCTTGAGGACTAGCGGGACACAGTACTTC. V and J are TRBV30 and TRBJ2-7; 12 bases fit TRBD2. The CDR3 consists of 11 residues. The J segment lost 10 bases and the V segment lost 7 bases, leaving 5 bases of the junction unmatched. The V gene's germline CDR1 is GTSNPN and CDR2 SVGIG (reference sequence).

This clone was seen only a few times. CDR3 protein: CASSIPTDTQYF. The CDR3 nucleotides are TGTGCCAGCAGTATCCCCACAGATACGCAGTATTTT. This rearrangement joins TRBV27 to TRBJ2-3; no definite D call. CDR3 length equals 12 residues. Germline V gene sequence: CDR1 MNHEY, CDR2 SMNVEV (reference sequence). With 5 bases removed from V and 2 bases from J, the gap between germline ends came to 5 bases.

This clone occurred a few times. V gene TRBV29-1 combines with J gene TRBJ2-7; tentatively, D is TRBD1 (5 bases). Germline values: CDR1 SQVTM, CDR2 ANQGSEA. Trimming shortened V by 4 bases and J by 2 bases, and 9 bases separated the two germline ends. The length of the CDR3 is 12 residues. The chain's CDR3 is CSVVHRTYEQYF. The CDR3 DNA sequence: TGCAGCGTTGTCCACAGGACCTACGAGCAGTACTTC.

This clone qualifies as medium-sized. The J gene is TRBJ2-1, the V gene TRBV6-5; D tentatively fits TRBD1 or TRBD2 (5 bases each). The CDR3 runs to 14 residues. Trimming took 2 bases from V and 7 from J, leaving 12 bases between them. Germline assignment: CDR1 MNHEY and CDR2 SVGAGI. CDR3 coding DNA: TGTGCCAGCAGTTACGGGGGACCAACAAATGAGCAGTTCTTC. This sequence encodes CASSYGGPTNEQFF.

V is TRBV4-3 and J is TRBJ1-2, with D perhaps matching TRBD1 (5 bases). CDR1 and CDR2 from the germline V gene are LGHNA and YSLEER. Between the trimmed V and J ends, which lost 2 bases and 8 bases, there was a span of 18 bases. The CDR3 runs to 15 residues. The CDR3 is CASSQTDSGTRGYTF. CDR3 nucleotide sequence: TGCGCCAGCAGCCAAACCGACAGCGGGACTCGCGGCTACACCTTC.

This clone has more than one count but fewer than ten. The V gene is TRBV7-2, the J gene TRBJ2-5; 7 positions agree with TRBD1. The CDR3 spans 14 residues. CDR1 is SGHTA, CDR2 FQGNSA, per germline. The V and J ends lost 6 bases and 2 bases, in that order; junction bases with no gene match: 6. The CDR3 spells CASSSGQVQETQYF. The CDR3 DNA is TGTGCCAGCAGTTCCGGACAGGTTCAAGAGACCCAGTACTTC.

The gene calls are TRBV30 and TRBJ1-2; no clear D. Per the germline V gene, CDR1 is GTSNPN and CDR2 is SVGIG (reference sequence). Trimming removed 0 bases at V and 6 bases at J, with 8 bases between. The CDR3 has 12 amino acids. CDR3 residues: CAWSVRGDGYTF. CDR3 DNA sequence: TGTGCCTGGAGTGTACGGGGAGATGGCTACACCTTC. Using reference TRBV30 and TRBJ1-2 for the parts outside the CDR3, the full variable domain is SQTIHQWPATLVQPVGSPLSLECTVEGTSNPNLYWYRQAAGRGLQLLFYSVGIGQISSEVPQNLSASRPQDRQFILSSKKLLLSDSGFYLCAWSVRGDGYTFGSGTRLTVV.

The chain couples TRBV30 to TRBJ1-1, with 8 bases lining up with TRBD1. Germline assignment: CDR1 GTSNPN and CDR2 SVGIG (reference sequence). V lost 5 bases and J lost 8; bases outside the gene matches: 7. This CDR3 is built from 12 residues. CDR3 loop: CAWDQGAGEAFF. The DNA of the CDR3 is TGTGCCTGGGACCAGGGGGCCGGAGAAGCTTTCTTT.

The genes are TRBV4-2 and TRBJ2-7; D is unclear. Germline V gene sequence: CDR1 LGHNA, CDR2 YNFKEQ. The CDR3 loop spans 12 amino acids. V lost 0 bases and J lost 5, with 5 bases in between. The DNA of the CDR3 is TGTGCCAGCAGCCAAGACCCCAACGAGCAGTACTTC. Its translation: CASSQDPNEQYF.

CDR3 loop: CASSVSPHSDEAFF. The DNA of the CDR3 is TGTGCCAGCAGCGTATCCCCCCATTCGGATGAAGCTTTCTTT. The chain uses TRBV9 and TRBJ1-1; D gene uncertain. V was pared by 1 base and J by 7 bases, with 14 bases between. Germline CDR1 SGDLS, CDR2 YYNGEE. The CDR3 consists of 14 residues.

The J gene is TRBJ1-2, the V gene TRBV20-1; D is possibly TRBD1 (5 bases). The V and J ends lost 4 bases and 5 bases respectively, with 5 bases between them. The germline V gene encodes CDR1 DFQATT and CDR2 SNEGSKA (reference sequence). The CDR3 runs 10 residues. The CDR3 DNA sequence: TGCAGTGCTACAGGGTATGGCTACACCTTC. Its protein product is CSATGYGYTF.

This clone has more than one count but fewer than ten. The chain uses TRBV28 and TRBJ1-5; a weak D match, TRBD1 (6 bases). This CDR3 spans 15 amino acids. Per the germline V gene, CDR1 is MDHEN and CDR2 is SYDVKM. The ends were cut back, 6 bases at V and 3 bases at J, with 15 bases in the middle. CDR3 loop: CASSPGTKANQPQHF. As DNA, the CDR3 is TGTGCCAGCAGCCCCGGGACAAAAGCCAATCAGCCCCAGCATTTT.

For the CDR3, the DNA is TGCATCGTGACAGGGGACTATGGCTACACCTTC. Amino acid sequence: CIVTGDYGYTF. The V call is TRBV29-1, the J call TRBJ1-2; TRBD1 aligns across 8 bases. Germline CDR1 is SQVTM and CDR2 is ANQGSEA. The CDR3 runs to 11 residues.

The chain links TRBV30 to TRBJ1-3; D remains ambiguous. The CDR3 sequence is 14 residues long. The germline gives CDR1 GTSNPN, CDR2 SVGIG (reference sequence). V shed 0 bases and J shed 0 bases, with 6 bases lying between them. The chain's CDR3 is CAWSVTVSGNTIYF. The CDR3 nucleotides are TGTGCCTGGAGTGTAACAGTCTCTGGAAACACCATATATTTT.

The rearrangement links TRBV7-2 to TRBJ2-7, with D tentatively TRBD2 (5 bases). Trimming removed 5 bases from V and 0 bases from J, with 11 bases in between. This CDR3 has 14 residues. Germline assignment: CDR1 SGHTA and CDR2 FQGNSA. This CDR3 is CASSATRTSYEQYF. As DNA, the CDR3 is TGTGCCAGCAGCGCTACTAGGACCTCCTACGAGCAGTACTTC.

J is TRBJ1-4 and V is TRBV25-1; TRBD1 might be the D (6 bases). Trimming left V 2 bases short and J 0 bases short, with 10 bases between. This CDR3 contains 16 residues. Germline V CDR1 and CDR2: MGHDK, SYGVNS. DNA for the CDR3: TGTGCCAGCAGTGAACCCTCAGGGGCAACTAATGAAAAACTGTTTTTT. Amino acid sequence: CASSEPSGATNEKLFF.

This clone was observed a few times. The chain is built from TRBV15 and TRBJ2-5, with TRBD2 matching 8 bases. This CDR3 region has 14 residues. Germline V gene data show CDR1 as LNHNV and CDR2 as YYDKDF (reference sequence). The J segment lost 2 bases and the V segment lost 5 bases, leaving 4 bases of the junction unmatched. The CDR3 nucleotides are TGTGCCACCAGCTGGGCGGGAGGACAAGAGACCCAGTACTTC. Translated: CATSWAGGQETQYF.

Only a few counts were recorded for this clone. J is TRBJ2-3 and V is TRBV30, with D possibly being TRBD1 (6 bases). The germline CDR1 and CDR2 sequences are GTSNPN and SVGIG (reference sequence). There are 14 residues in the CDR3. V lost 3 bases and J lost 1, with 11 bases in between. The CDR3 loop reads CAWRGGTGTDTQYF. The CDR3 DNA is TGTGCCTGGAGAGGGGGAACCGGCACAGATACGCAGTATTTT.

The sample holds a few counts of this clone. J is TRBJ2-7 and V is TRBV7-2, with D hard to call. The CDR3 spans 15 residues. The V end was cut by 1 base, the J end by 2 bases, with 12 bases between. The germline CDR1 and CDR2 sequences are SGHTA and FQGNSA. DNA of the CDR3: TGTGCCAGCAGCTTAGATTGGGTCAGTCCCTACGAGCAGTACTTC. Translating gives CASSLDWVSPYEQYF. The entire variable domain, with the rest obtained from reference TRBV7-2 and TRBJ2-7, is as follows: GAGVSQSPSNKVTEKGKDVELRCDPISGHTALYWYRQSLGQGLEFLIYFQGNSAPDKSGLPSDRFSAERTGGSVSTLTIQRTQQEDSAVYLCASSLDWVSPYEQYFGPGTRLTVT.

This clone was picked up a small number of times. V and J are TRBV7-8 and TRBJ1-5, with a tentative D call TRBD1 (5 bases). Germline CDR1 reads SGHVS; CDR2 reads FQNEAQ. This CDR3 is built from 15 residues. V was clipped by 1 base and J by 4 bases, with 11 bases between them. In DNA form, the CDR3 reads TGTGCCAGCAGCTTAGGAACAGGAGAAAATCAGCCCCAGCATTTT. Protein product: CASSLGTGENQPQHF.

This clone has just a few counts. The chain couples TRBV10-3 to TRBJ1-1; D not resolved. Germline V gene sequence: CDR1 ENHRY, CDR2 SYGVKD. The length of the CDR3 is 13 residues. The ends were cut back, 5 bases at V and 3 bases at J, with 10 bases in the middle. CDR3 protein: CAISFGEDTEAFF. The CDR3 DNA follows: TGTGCCATCAGTTTTGGGGAGGACACTGAAGCTTTCTTT.